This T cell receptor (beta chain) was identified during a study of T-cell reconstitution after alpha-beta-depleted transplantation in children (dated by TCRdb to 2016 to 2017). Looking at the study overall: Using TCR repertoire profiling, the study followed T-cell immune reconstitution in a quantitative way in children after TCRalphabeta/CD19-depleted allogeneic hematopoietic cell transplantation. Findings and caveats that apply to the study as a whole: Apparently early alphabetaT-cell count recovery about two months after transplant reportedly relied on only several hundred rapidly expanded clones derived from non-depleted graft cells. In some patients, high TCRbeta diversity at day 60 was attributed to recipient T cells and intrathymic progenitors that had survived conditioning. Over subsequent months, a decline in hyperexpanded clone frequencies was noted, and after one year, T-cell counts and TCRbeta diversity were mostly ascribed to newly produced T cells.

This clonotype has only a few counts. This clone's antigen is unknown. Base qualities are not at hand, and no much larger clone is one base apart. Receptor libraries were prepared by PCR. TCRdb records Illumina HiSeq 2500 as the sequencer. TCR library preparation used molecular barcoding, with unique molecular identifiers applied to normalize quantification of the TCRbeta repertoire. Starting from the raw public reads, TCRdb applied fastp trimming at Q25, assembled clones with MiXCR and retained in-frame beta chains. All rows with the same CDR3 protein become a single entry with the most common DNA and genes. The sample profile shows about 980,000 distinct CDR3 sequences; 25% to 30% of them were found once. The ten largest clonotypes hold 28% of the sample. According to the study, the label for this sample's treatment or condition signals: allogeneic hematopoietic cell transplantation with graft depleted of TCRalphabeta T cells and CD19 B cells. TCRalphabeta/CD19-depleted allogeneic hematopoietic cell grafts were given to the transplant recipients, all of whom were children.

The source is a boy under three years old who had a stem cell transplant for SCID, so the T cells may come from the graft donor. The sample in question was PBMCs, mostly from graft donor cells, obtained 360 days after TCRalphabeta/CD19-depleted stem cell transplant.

CDR3 reads: CASSLTGSIYNEQFF. Here is the DNA: TGTGCCAGCAGTTTGACAGGTTCTATCTACAATGAGCAGTTCTTC. The V and J segments used are TRBV12-3 or TRBV12-4 and TRBJ2-1; TRBD1 is a weak D gene call, 6 bases matching. Counted from cysteine to phenylalanine, this CDR3 has 15 amino acids. This entry keeps only the CDR3 DNA: 45 bases, framed from base 1. Trimming at the junction amounts to 3 bases on V and 3 bases on J, and the germline ends lie 12 bases apart.